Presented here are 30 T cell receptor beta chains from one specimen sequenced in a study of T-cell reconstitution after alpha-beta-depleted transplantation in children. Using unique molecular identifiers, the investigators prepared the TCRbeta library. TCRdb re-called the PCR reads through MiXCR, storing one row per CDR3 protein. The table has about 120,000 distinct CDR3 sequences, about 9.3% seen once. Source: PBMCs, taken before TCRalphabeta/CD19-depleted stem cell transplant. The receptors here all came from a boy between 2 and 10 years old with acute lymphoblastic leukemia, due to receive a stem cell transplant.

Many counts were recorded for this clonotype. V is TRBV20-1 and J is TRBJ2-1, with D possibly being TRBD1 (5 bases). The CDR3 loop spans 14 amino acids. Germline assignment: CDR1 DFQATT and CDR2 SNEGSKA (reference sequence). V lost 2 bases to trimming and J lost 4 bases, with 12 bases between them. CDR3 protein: CSARLQDKYNEQFF. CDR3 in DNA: TGCAGTGCTAGACTCCAGGACAAATACAATGAGCAGTTCTTC.

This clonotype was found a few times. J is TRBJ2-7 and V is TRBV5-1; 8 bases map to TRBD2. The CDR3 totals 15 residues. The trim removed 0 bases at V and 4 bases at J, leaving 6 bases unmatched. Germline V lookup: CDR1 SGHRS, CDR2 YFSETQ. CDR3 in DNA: TGCGCCAGCAGCTTGGAGCTAGCGGGTACGTACGAGCAGTACTTC. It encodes CASSLELAGTYEQYF.

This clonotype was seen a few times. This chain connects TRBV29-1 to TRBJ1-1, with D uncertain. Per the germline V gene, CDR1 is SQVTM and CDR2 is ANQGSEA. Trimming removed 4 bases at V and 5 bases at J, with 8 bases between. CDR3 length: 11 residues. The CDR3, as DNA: TGCAGCGTTGGGGTGGGGACTGAAGCTTTCTTT. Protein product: CSVGVGTEAFF.

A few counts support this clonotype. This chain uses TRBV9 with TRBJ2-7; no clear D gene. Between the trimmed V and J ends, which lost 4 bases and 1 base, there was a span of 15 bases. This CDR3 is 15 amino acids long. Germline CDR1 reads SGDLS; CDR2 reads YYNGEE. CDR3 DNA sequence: TGTGCCAGCAGCCCCCAGGCCTCCCCTTCCTACGAGCAGTACTTC. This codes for CASSPQASPSYEQYF.

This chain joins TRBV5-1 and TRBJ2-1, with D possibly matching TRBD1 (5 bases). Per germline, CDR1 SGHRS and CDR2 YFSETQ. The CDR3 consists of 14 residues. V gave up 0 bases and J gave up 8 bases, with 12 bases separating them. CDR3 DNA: TGCGCCAGCAGCTTGGACCGGCAGGGTCATGAGCAGTTCTTC. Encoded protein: CASSLDRQGHEQFF.

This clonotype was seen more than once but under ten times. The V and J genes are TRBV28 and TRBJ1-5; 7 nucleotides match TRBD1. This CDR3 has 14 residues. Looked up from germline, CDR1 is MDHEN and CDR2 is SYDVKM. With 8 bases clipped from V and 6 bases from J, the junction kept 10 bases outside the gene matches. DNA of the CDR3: TGTGCCAGCTGCTACAGGGGTCTCGGTCAGCCCCAGCATTTT. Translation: CASCYRGLGQPQHF.

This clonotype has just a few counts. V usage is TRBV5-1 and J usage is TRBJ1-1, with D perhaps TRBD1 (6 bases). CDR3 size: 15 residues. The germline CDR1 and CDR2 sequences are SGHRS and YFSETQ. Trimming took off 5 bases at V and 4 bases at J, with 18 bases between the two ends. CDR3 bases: TGCGCCAGCAGTCCACAGGGAGGCCTTAGCACTGAAGCTTTCTTT. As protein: CASSPQGGLSTEAFF.

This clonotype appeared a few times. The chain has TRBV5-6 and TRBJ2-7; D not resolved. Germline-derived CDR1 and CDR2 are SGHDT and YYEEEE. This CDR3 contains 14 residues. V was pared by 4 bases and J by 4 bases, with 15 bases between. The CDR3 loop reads CASSGEWGTYEQYF. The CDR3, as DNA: TGTGCCAGCAGCGGTGAATGGGGAACTTACGAGCAGTACTTC.

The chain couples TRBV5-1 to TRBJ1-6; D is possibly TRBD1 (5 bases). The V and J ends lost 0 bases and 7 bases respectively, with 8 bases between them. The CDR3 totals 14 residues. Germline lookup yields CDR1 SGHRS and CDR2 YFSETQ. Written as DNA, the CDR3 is TGCGCCAGCAGCTTGGAGACAGTCAATTCACCCCTCCACTTT. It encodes CASSLETVNSPLHF.

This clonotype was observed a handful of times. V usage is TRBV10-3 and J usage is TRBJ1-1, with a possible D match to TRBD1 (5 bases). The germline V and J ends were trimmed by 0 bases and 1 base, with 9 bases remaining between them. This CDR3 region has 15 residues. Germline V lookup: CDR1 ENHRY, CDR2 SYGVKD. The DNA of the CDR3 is TGTGCCATCAGTGAGTCTGGGGCAGCGAACACTGAAGCTTTCTTT. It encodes CAISESGAANTEAFF.

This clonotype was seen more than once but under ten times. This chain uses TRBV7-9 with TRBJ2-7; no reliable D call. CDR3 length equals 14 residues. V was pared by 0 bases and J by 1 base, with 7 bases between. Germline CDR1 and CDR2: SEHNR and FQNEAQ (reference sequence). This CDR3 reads CASSLAVASYEQYF. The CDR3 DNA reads TGTGCCAGCAGCTTAGCGGTGGCGTCCTACGAGCAGTACTTC.

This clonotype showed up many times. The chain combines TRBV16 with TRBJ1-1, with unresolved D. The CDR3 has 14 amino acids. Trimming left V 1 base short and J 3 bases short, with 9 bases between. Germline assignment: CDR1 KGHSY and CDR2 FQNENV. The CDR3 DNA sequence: TGTGCCAGCAGCCAATTAGACTCAGACACTGAAGCTTTCTTT. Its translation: CASSQLDSDTEAFF.

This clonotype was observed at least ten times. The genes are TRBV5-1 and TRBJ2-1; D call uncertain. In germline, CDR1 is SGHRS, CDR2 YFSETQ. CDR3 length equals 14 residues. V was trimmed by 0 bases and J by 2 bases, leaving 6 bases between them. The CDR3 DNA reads TGCGCCAGCAGCTTGGTACAGCCCTACAATGAGCAGTTCTTC. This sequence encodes CASSLVQPYNEQFF. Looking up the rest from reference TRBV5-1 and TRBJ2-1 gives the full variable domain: KAGVTQTPRYLIKTRGQQVTLSCSPISGHRSVSWYQQTPGQGLQFLFEYFSETQRNKGNFPGRFSGRQFSNSRSEMNVSTLELGDSALYLCASSLVQPYNEQFFGPGTRLTVL.

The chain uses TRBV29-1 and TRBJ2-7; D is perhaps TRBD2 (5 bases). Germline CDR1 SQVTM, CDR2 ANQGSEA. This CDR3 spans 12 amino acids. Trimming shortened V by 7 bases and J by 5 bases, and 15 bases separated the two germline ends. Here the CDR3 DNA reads TGCAGCGCCTGGGAGAGGGAGAACGAGCAGTACTTC. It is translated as CSAWERENEQYF.

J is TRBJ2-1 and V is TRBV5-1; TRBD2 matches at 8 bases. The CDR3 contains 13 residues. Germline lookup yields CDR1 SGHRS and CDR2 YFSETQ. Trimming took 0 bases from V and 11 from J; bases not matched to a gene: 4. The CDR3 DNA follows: TGCGCCAGCAGCTTGGGACTAGCGCTAAAGCAGTTCTTC. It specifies CASSLGLALKQFF. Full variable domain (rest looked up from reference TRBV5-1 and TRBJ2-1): KAGVTQTPRYLIKTRGQQVTLSCSPISGHRSVSWYQQTPGQGLQFLFEYFSETQRNKGNFPGRFSGRQFSNSRSEMNVSTLELGDSALYLCASSLGLALKQFFGPGTRLTVL.

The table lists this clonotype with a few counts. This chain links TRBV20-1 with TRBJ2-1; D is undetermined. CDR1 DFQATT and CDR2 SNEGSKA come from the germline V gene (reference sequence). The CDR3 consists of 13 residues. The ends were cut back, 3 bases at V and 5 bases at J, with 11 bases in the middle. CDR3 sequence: CSASGPRNNEQFF. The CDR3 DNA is TGCAGTGCTAGCGGTCCCAGAAACAATGAGCAGTTCTTC.

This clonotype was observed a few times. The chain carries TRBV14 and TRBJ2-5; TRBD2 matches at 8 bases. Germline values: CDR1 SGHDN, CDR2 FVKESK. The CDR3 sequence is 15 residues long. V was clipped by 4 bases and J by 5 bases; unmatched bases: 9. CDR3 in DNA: TGTGCCAGCAGCCGTACCGGGACTAGTTGGGAGACCCAGTACTTC. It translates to CASSRTGTSWETQYF.

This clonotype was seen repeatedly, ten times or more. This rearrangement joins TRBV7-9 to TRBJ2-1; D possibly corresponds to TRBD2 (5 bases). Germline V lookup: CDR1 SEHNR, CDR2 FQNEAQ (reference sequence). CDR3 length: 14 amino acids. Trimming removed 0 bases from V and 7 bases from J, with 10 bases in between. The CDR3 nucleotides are TGTGCCAGCAGCTTAGCGGGAGTTGATAATGAGCAGTTCTTC. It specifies CASSLAGVDNEQFF.

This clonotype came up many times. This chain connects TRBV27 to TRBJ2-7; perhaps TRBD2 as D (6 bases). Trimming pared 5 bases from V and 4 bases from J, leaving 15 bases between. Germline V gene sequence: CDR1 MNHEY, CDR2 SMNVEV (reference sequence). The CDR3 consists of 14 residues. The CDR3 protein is CASSPSGGTYEQYF. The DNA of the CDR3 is TGTGCCAGCAGTCCCTCCGGCGGGACGTACGAGCAGTACTTC.

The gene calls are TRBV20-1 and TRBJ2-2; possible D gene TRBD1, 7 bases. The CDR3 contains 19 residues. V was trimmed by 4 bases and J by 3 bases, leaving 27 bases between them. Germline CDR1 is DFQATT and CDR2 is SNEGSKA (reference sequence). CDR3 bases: TGCAGTGCTAAAGGGGGCCCTCTTAGCGGACAGACGGACACCGGGGAGCTGTTTTTT. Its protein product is CSAKGGPLSGQTDTGELFF.

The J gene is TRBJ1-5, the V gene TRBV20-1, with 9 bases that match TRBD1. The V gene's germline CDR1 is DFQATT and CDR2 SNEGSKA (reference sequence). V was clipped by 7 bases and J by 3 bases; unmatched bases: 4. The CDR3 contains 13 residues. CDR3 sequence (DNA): TGCAGTGTTAACAGGGGGCCCAATCAGCCCCAGCATTTT. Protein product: CSVNRGPNQPQHF.

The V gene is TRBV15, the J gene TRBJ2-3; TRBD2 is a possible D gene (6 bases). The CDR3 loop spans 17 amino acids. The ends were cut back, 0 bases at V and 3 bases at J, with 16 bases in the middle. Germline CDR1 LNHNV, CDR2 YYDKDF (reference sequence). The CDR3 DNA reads TGTGCCACCAGCAGAGATGGGTTAGCGGCGGGGACAGATACGCAGTATTTT. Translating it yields CATSRDGLAAGTDTQYF.

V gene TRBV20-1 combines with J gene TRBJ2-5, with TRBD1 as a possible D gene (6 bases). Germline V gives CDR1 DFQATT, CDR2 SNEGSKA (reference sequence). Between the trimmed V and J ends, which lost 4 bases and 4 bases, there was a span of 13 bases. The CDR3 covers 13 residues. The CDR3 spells CSANRDLGETQYF. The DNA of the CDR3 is TGCAGTGCTAACAGGGACCTGGGAGAGACCCAGTACTTC.

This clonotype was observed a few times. The CDR3, as DNA: TGTGCCAGCAGCCATGGACTAGTTAGGGGCACCGGGGAGCTGTTTTTT. It encodes CASSHGLVRGTGELFF. The chain recombines TRBV7-2 with TRBJ2-2; the match to TRBD2 covers 7 bases. V shed 5 bases and J 4 bases; nucleotides not matched to a gene: 10. Germline CDR1 is SGHTA and CDR2 is FQGNSA. CDR3 length: 16 amino acids.

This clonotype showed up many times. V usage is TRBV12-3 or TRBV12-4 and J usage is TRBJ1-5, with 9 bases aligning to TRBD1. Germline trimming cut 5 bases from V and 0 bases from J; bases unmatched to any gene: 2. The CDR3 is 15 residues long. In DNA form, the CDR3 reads TGTGCCAGCAGTGGACAGGGGTTTAGCAATCAGCCCCAGCATTTT. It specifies CASSGQGFSNQPQHF.

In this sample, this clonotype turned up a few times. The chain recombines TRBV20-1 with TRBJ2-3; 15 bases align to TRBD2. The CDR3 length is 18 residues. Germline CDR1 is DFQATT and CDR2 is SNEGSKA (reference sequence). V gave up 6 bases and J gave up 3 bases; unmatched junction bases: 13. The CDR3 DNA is TGCAGTGCGCCGTCCGGGACTAGCGGGAGGTGGGGGACAGATACGCAGTATTTT. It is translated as CSAPSGTSGRWGTDTQYF.

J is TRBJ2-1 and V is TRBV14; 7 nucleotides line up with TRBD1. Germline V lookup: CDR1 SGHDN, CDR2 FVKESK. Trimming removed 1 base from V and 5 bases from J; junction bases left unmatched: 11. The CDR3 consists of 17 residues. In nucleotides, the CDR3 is TGTGCCAGCAGCCAAGGTTTGACAGGGTCCCTTAACAATGAGCAGTTCTTC. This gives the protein CASSQGLTGSLNNEQFF.

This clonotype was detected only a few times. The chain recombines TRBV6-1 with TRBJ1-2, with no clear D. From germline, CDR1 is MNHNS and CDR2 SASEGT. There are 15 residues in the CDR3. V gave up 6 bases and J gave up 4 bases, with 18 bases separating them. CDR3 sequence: CASSPPGRSLYGYTF. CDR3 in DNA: TGTGCCAGCAGCCCTCCGGGCAGGTCGCTCTATGGCTACACCTTC.

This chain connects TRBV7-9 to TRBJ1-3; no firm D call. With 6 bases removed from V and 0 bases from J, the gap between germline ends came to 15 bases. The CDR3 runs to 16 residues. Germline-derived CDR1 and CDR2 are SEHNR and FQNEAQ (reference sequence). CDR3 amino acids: CASRPPGPSSGNTIYF. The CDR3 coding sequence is TGTGCCAGCAGGCCGCCAGGACCCTCCTCTGGAAACACCATATATTTT.

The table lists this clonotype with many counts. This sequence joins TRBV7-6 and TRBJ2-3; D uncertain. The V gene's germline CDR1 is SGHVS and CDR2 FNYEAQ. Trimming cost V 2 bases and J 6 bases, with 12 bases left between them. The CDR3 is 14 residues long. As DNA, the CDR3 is TGTGCCAGCAGCTTAAGTTCGGCAACGGATACGCAGTATTTT. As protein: CASSLSSATDTQYF.